What follows are 8 T cell receptor beta chains derived from one specimen sequenced in a study of OX40 agonist ivuxolimab in advanced cancers. This table comes from immunoSEQ multiplex PCR, and its TCRdb copy is limited to in-frame clones, with some not included. Of 60,000 to 65,000 clones detected, roughly 89% appear once; the ten largest clones hold about 12%. The sample here was CD4+ or CD8+ T cells sorted from blood, taken in a trial of the OX40 agonist ivuxolimab. The receptors here all came from an adult with an advanced solid tumor such as melanoma, head and neck, liver or kidney cancer.

The chain links TRBV9 to TRBJ2-2; 9 bases line up with TRBD1. Germline CDR1 is SGDLS and CDR2 is YYNGEE. The CDR3 has 16 residues. The V segment lost 3 bases and the J segment 5 bases; nucleotides outside the gene matches: 8. CDR3 DNA sequence: TGTGCCAGCAGCGGCTTACAGGGGGCACGGACCGGGGAGCTGTTTTTT. It specifies CASSGLQGARTGELFF.

V and J are TRBV19 and TRBJ1-2; 8 nucleotides agree with TRBD1. The CDR3 consists of 10 residues. V shed 9 bases and J 7 bases; nucleotides not matched to a gene: 1. Germline V gives CDR1 LNHDA, CDR2 SQIVND (reference sequence). The CDR3 bases are TGTGCCAGGACAGGGGCTGGCTACACCTTC. It codes for CARTGAGYTF. The whole variable domain, remainder taken from reference TRBV19 and TRBJ1-2, is DGGITQSPKYLFRKEGQNVTLSCEQNLNHDAMYWYRQDPGQGLRLIYYSQIVNDFQKGDIAEGYSVSREKKESFPLTVTSAQKNPTAFYLCARTGAGYTFGSGTRLTVV.

The chain links TRBV19 to TRBJ2-7; D is possibly TRBD2 (6 bases). Trimming took off 5 bases at V and 0 bases at J, with 11 bases between the two ends. CDR1 and CDR2 from the germline V gene are LNHDA and SQIVND (reference sequence). The CDR3 runs 14 residues. The DNA of the CDR3 is TGTGCCAGTAGTCTCTTAGCGGACTCCTACGAGCAGTACTTC. Translation: CASSLLADSYEQYF.

The rearrangement uses TRBV28 and TRBJ2-5, with 12 bases that match TRBD2. Germline V lookup: CDR1 MDHEN, CDR2 SYDVKM. CDR3 length: 16 residues. Trimming took 6 bases from V and 4 from J; bases not matched to a gene: 9. The CDR3 bases are TGTGCCAGCAGCCTCCGGACTAGCGGGATTCGAGAGACCCAGTACTTC. Amino acid sequence: CASSLRTSGIRETQYF.

This chain uses TRBV5-4 with TRBJ2-7; D remains ambiguous. This CDR3 region has 15 residues. Trimming took off 0 bases at V and 0 bases at J, with 10 bases between the two ends. The germline gives CDR1 SGHNT, CDR2 YYREEE (reference sequence). The DNA of the CDR3 is TGTGCCAGCAGCTTGGTAGTTGGCGGCTCCTACGAGCAGTACTTC. As protein: CASSLVVGGSYEQYF.

The chain uses TRBV7-9 and TRBJ2-2, with TRBD2 identical over 7 bases. V shed 6 bases, J shed 5 bases, and the junction held 9 bases outside the gene matches. CDR1 is SEHNR, CDR2 FQNEAQ, per germline (reference sequence). The CDR3 spans 15 residues. The CDR3 bases are TGTGCCAGCAGACGGGGAGGGCCCGTTACCGGGGAGCTGTTTTTT. Its protein product is CASRRGGPVTGELFF.

This clone is categorized as medium-sized. V and J are TRBV29-1 and TRBJ2-7, with 11 bases that match TRBD1. Germline V CDR1 and CDR2: SQVTM, ANQGSEA. The CDR3 covers 12 residues. With 7 bases clipped from V and 2 bases from J, the junction kept 1 base outside the gene matches. CDR3 residues: CSGGQGAYEQYF. CDR3 DNA: TGCAGCGGGGGACAGGGGGCCTACGAGCAGTACTTC.

The chain uses TRBV11-2 and TRBJ2-7; D may correspond to TRBD1 or TRBD2 (5 bases each). This CDR3 is built from 14 residues. From germline, CDR1 is SGHAT and CDR2 FQNNGV. The V end lost 5 bases, the J end lost 3 bases, and 14 bases lay between the germline ends. CDR3 nucleotides: TGTGCCAGCAGCCTCGGGACCTCCCGCTACGAGCAGTACTTC. As protein: CASSLGTSRYEQYF.